This TCR beta chain was sequenced for a study of CD8 T cells in ankylosing spondylitis (dated by TCRdb to about 2017). Study-wide context: The study set out to find disease-linked TCR variants by profiling T cell receptor beta repertoires in ankylosing spondylitis patients and healthy donors. The whole study cohort included 108 healthy donors and 25 ankylosing spondylitis patients. Peripheral blood was sampled, and synovial fluid was also collected from ankylosing spondylitis patients. What the authors observed across the whole study: Some TCR beta motif variants had previously been reported in synovial fluid and blood of reactive arthritis patients, which suggested common disease-initiation mechanisms. In peripheral blood, the disease-linked clones were found at relatively low frequencies and had a CD8+ phenotype. According to the report, matched synovial fluid samples from ankylosing spondylitis patients were significantly enriched for the disease-linked clones. A TCR beta motif of about eight highly homologous amino acid variants appeared characteristic of blood from ankylosing spondylitis patients.

About this clonotype itself: Its specific antigen is unknown. Base qualities are not provided; no much larger clone lies one nucleotide away.

The sequencer was an Illumina HiSeq 2500. TCR beta libraries were prepared by quantitative 5'-RACE with molecular barcodes. The source study handled its data this way. A new computational method, built on a probabilistic model of VDJ rearrangement, was used to identify disease-linked TCR variants. TCRdb cleaned the public reads at Q25 with fastp, built clones with MiXCR and kept in-frame beta chains. For every CDR3 protein sequence, its rows merge into one entry that carries the most common genes and DNA. TCRdb's processing, not the authors' own work, is the source of the V and J calls. The sample contains hundreds of thousands of distinct CDR3 sequences, about an eighth of them found a single time. The ten largest clones capture approximately 0.5% of the sample. The CDR3 runs 19 residues from the cysteine to the phenylalanine. Only CDR3 DNA remains: 57 bases, in frame from the first base. Ends trimmed: V by 2 bases, J by 2 bases; bases unmatched to a gene: 9. Via the germline V gene, CDR1 is SGHVS and CDR2 FNYEAQ.

Recombination linked TRBV7-6 to TRBJ2-6; TRBD2 fits 10 bases in the junction. This TCR came from a male donor with ankylosing spondylitis. The material sequenced was blood, either unsorted or a sorted T cell fraction (not recorded which). The CDR3 region has the sequence CASSLRWLAGEAGANVLTF. The nucleotide sequence reads as follows: TGTGCCAGCAGCTTAAGGTGGCTAGCGGGAGAGGCTGGGGCCAACGTCCTGACTTTC.